The 6 T cell receptor beta chains presented below share a single source sample, sequenced in a study of blood T cell repertoires in COVID-19. Using immunoSEQ multiplex PCR, the repertoire was profiled, and TCRdb retains in-frame clones only, with some absent. The data contain about 490,000 clones, 70% to 90% of them singletons. What was sequenced was peripheral blood. The receptor set was obtained from a human donor in a cohort sampled during active COVID-19.

The CDR3 region has the DNA TGTGCCTGGAGTGTAGGCAGGGAAGATACGCAGTATTTT. Translation: CAWSVGREDTQYF. The chain has TRBV30 and TRBJ2-3; D might be TRBD1 (5 bases). V dropped 0 bases and J dropped 5 bases, with 9 bases sitting between them. The CDR3 covers 13 residues. In germline, CDR1 is GTSNPN, CDR2 SVGIG (reference sequence).

Only one count was recorded for this clone. V gene TRBV27 combines with J gene TRBJ2-1; 9 nucleotides agree with TRBD1. This CDR3 region has 16 residues. J gave up 4 bases and V 5 bases, and 9 bases lay outside the gene matches. Germline CDR1 reads MNHEY; CDR2 reads SMNVEV (reference sequence). CDR3: CASSPPGQGGYNEQFF. The CDR3 DNA reads TGTGCCAGCAGTCCGCCGGGACAGGGTGGGTACAATGAGCAGTTCTTC.

The gene calls are TRBV7-8 and TRBJ2-7; the D is unclear. There are 13 residues in the CDR3. V lost 2 bases to trimming and J lost 2 bases, with 7 bases between them. Germline lookup yields CDR1 SGHVS and CDR2 FQNEAQ. For the CDR3, the DNA is TGTGCCAGCAGCTTAAGACAAACCTACGAGCAGTACTTC. It is translated as CASSLRQTYEQYF.

CDR3 DNA: TGCGCCAGCAGGTCCGAAGGGGGACACAACGATGGCTACACCTTC. Protein sequence: CASRSEGGHNDGYTF. The rearrangement links TRBV5-1 to TRBJ1-2, with D perhaps matching TRBD1 (6 bases). CDR1 is SGHRS and CDR2 is YFSETQ in the germline V gene. The ends were cut back, 5 bases at V and 6 bases at J, with 20 bases in the middle. There are 15 residues in the CDR3.

The chain joins TRBV29-1 to TRBJ1-5; a weak D match, TRBD1 (6 bases). V was cut by 4 bases and J by 5 bases, with 12 bases left in between. CDR3 length: 13 residues. Looked up from germline, CDR1 is SQVTM and CDR2 is ANQGSEA. The CDR3 DNA is TGCAGCGTTGGCAGGGGATCGGATCAGCCCCAGCATTTT. Protein: CSVGRGSDQPQHF.

This clone appeared a few times. The chain couples TRBV5-1 to TRBJ2-1; unclear D gene. Trimming shortened V by 4 bases and J by 4 bases, and 24 bases separated the two germline ends. Germline CDR1 SGHRS, CDR2 YFSETQ. CDR3 length equals 18 residues. CDR3 sequence (DNA): TGCGCCAGCAGCGGATCGTCTAGACCTCCAAACACTTACAATGAGCAGTTCTTC. Protein: CASSGSSRPPNTYNEQFF.